The 18 T cell receptor beta chains below come from one sample, sequenced in a study of T cells in Graves' hyperthyroidism and ophthalmopathy. Amplified TCR beta CDR3 regions derived from RNA transcripts. HTBI primers were the set used in a first-round RT-PCR of the TCR CDR3. TCRdb processed the multiplex PCR reads anew with MiXCR; each CDR3 protein has one entry. The sample lists more than 350,000 distinct CDR3 sequences; 12% to 15% were seen once. The material sequenced was blood. These receptors were obtained from a woman aged 55-70 years with Graves' ophthalmopathy.

This clonotype was seen a handful of times. The chain couples TRBV5-1 to TRBJ2-2; TRBD1 matches at 12 bases. The CDR3 runs 17 residues. Looked up from germline, CDR1 is SGHRS and CDR2 is YFSETQ. The trim removed 4 bases at V and 6 bases at J, leaving 10 bases unmatched. In nucleotides, the CDR3 is TGCGCCAGCAGCGAGGGACAGGGGGCCCTAAGGGCCGGGGAGCTGTTTTTT. This translates into CASSEGQGALRAGELFF.

This clonotype turned up a few times. This sequence joins TRBV5-1 and TRBJ2-3; possible D gene TRBD2, 5 bases. Germline V gene data show CDR1 as SGHRS and CDR2 as YFSETQ. The CDR3 is 15 residues long. V was pared by 2 bases and J by 0 bases, with 10 bases between. The DNA for the CDR3 is TGCGCCAGCAGCTTCGGAGACTACAGCACAGATACGCAGTATTTT. Translation gives CASSFGDYSTDTQYF.

This clonotype has ten or more counts. The genes are TRBV5-1 and TRBJ2-3; 14 bases fit TRBD2. The CDR3 has 17 amino acids. CDR1 is SGHRS, CDR2 YFSETQ, per germline. V dropped 2 bases and J dropped 4; count of bases not matched to a gene: 6. The CDR3 nucleotides read TGCGCCAGCAGCTTAGGACTAGCGGGAGGCCGGCCAGATACGCAGTATTTT. Its protein is CASSLGLAGGRPDTQYF.

In its sample, this clonotype was seen many times. V gene TRBV3-1 combines with J gene TRBJ2-1; D may be TRBD1 (5 bases). Per the germline V gene, CDR1 is LGHDT and CDR2 is YNNKEL (reference sequence). V lost 2 bases and J lost 4, with 18 bases in between. The CDR3 sequence is 17 residues long. CDR3 sequence (DNA): TGTGCCAGCAGCCAACCCCTCGAGCGACAGACGTACAATGAGCAGTTCTTC. It encodes CASSQPLERQTYNEQFF.

This clonotype occurred many times. V gene TRBV7-3 combines with J gene TRBJ2-3; TRBD1 or TRBD2 may be the D gene (6 bases each). The CDR3 totals 17 residues. The germline gives CDR1 SGHTA, CDR2 FQGTGA. The V end lost 6 bases, the J end lost 3 bases, and 22 bases lay between the germline ends. The CDR3 DNA is TGTGCCAGCAGTCGACGGGGGACAAACAGAGAGACAGATACGCAGTATTTT. Protein sequence: CASSRRGTNRETDTQYF.

The chain carries TRBV6-2 or TRBV6-3 and TRBJ2-3; D is perhaps TRBD1 (6 bases). Trimming stripped 5 bases from V and 2 bases from J, with 14 bases between. The CDR3 has 15 residues. Germline V lookup: CDR1 MNHEY, CDR2 SVGEGT. DNA of the CDR3: TGTGCCAGCAGTACCACAGGGCCCCTCACAGATACGCAGTATTTT. Translation: CASSTTGPLTDTQYF.

There are a few counts of this clonotype. The rearrangement links TRBV29-1 to TRBJ2-7; D not resolved. Germline CDR1 is SQVTM and CDR2 is ANQGSEA. The length of the CDR3 is 11 residues. The V end lost 0 bases, the J end lost 9 bases, and 9 bases lay between the germline ends. The CDR3 loop reads CSVEEDFGQYF. CDR3 DNA sequence: TGCAGCGTTGAAGAGGATTTCGGGCAGTACTTC.

In its sample, this clonotype was seen many times. V gene TRBV30 combines with J gene TRBJ2-1; 8 nucleotides line up with TRBD2. The CDR3 covers 15 residues. J gave up 7 bases and V 0 bases, and 8 bases lay outside the gene matches. Germline V gene sequence: CDR1 GTSNPN, CDR2 SVGIG (reference sequence). CDR3 sequence: CAWSVSAGAFNEQFF. In DNA form, the CDR3 reads TGTGCCTGGAGTGTATCAGCGGGAGCTTTTAATGAGCAGTTCTTC. The full variable domain, rest sourced from reference TRBV30 and TRBJ2-1, is SQTIHQWPATLVQPVGSPLSLECTVEGTSNPNLYWYRQAAGRGLQLLFYSVGIGQISSEVPQNLSASRPQDRQFILSSKKLLLSDSGFYLCAWSVSAGAFNEQFFGPGTRLTVL.

Many counts were recorded for this clonotype. The chain has TRBV4-1 and TRBJ1-4; 10 nucleotides line up with TRBD1. The V and J ends lost 7 bases and 6 bases, in that order; junction bases with no gene match: 2. CDR1 is MGHRA, CDR2 YSYEKL, per germline. The CDR3 has 13 residues. CDR3 nucleotides: TGCGCCAGCAAGACAGGGGGCCATGAAAAACTGTTTTTT. Translation gives CASKTGGHEKLFF.

This clonotype was found a few times. The CDR3 sequence: CASSIQGQGVHQPQHF. CDR3 nucleotides: TGTGCCAGTAGTATTCAAGGGCAGGGGGTCCATCAGCCCCAGCATTTT. The gene calls are TRBV19 and TRBJ1-5; 7 bases are a match to TRBD1. V shed 3 bases, J shed 5 bases, and the junction held 10 bases outside the gene matches. Germline assignment: CDR1 LNHDA and CDR2 SQIVND (reference sequence). CDR3 length equals 16 residues.

This clonotype was detected many times. The J gene is TRBJ2-7, the V gene TRBV12-3 or TRBV12-4; D is possibly TRBD2 (6 bases). There are 14 residues in the CDR3. The V end was cut by 8 bases, the J end by 6 bases, with 20 bases between. The DNA for the CDR3 is TGTGCCAGCGGATCGACGGAGGGCCGAGCCGAGCAGTACTTC. Translating it yields CASGSTEGRAEQYF.

The V gene is TRBV9, the J gene TRBJ1-5; tentative D call: TRBD1 (5 bases). V lost 4 bases, J lost 0 bases, and 8 bases lay in between. The length of the CDR3 is 14 residues. Germline CDR1 is SGDLS and CDR2 is YYNGEE. The CDR3 reads CASSRQSSNQPQHF. As DNA, the CDR3 is TGTGCCAGCAGCAGACAGTCTAGCAATCAGCCCCAGCATTTT.

The CDR3 region has the DNA TGTGCCAGCAGCTTGGAGGCCTCCGAGAACACCGGGGAGCTGTTTTTT. This translates into CASSLEASENTGELFF. J is TRBJ2-2 and V is TRBV5-5; no firm D call. The CDR3 runs 16 residues. Germline CDR1 reads SGHKS; CDR2 reads YYEKEE (reference sequence). V was trimmed by 0 bases and J by 1 base, leaving 10 bases between them.

This clonotype was seen at least ten times. The chain combines TRBV2 with TRBJ2-1, with a weak D call TRBD2 (5 bases). The V end was cut by 1 base, the J end by 8 bases, with 9 bases between. CDR3 length equals 13 residues. Germline V gene sequence: CDR1 SNHLY, CDR2 FYNNEI. CDR3 region: CASSEVLVYEQFF. The CDR3 nucleotides are TGTGCCAGCAGTGAAGTACTAGTCTATGAGCAGTTCTTC.

V usage is TRBV12-5 and J usage is TRBJ1-4, with D tentatively TRBD1 (5 bases). V was cut by 11 bases and J by 1 base, with 11 bases left in between. Germline V gene sequence: CDR1 LGHNT, CDR2 FRNRAP. The CDR3 has 13 amino acids. In nucleotides, the CDR3 is TGTGCTTCCTCGGGGGTAACTAATGAAAAACTGTTTTTT. Translating gives CASSGVTNEKLFF.

This clonotype came up a few times. The V gene is TRBV24-1, the J gene TRBJ2-2; D might be TRBD1 (6 bases). The CDR3 has 13 residues. Germline V gene data show CDR1 as KGHDR and CDR2 as SFDVKD. Trimming took 10 bases from V and 6 from J, leaving 14 bases between them. CDR3 sequence (DNA): TGTGCCACATCTCCGCCAGGGGCCGGGGAGCTGTTTTTT. Translation: CATSPPGAGELFF.

The table lists this clonotype with a few counts. This chain links TRBV19 with TRBJ1-6; 9 bases map to TRBD1. The CDR3 is made up of 17 amino acids. Germline CDR1 and CDR2: LNHDA and SQIVND (reference sequence). V shed 1 base and J 7 bases; nucleotides not matched to a gene: 8. The CDR3: CASSIANRGQSNSPLHF. For the CDR3, the DNA is TGTGCCAGTAGTATAGCGAACAGGGGGCAAAGCAATTCACCCCTCCACTTT.

This clonotype has a handful of counts. The chain combines TRBV6-2 or TRBV6-3 with TRBJ2-5; weak D call: TRBD1 (6 bases). CDR1 MNHEY and CDR2 SVGEGT come from the germline V gene. The V end was cut by 6 bases, the J end by 2 bases, with 13 bases between. CDR3 length: 14 amino acids. The CDR3 sequence is CASSPGQFQETQYF. The CDR3 nucleotides read TGTGCCAGCAGCCCCGGACAGTTTCAAGAGACCCAGTACTTC.